These T cell receptor beta chains were read from a single sample in a study of OX40 agonist ivuxolimab in advanced cancers. TCRdb's table, derived via immunoSEQ multiplex PCR, lists solely in-frame clones and lacks some. This sample has 23,000 or so clones, with around 80% found just once. The sequenced sample was CD4+ or CD8+ T cells sorted from blood, obtained in a trial of the OX40 agonist ivuxolimab. These receptors were collected from an adult with an advanced solid tumor such as melanoma, head and neck, liver or kidney cancer. Both conserved end residues are part of each CDR3. D genes are given only for firm matches. The size entry is marked missing in some rows and otherwise reads once, few, many or a size class.

CDR3nt: TGTGCCAGCTCATCACAGGGAAGAGATGAAAAACTGTTTTTT
CDR3aa: CASSSQGRDEKLFF
d_gene: .
abundance: once
j_gene: TRBJ1-4
v_gene: TRBV18

CDR3nt: TGTGCCATCAGTGCTAGCACAGGGAACACAGATACGCAGTATTTT
CDR3aa: CAISASTGNTDTQYF
d_gene: .
abundance: .
j_gene: TRBJ2-3
v_gene: TRBV10-3

CDR3nt: TGTGCCAGCAGCTCAGTGAACACCGGGGAGCTGTTTTTT
CDR3aa: CASSSVNTGELFF
d_gene: .
abundance: few
j_gene: TRBJ2-2
v_gene: TRBV7-2

CDR3nt: TGTGCCAGCTCACCGGCGAATTTCTACGAGCAGTACTTC
CDR3aa: CASSPANFYEQYF
d_gene: .
abundance: .
j_gene: TRBJ2-7
v_gene: TRBV18

CDR3nt: TGTGCCAGCTCACCATCTCAAGGCAGGTCTGCGAGCTCCTATAATTCACCCCTCCACTTT
CDR3aa: CASSPSQGRSASSYNSPLHF
d_gene: .
abundance: .
j_gene: TRBJ1-6
v_gene: TRBV18

CDR3nt: TGTGCCAGCAGTCCCACGACTGGGGGCGGCACCGGGGAGCTGTTTTTT
CDR3aa: CASSPTTGGGTGELFF
d_gene: .
abundance: few
j_gene: TRBJ2-2
v_gene: TRBV27

CDR3nt: TGTGCCAGCAGTTTAGTGGGGTCGGGGGGAGCTTTCTTT
CDR3aa: CASSLVGSGGAFF
d_gene: .
abundance: .
j_gene: TRBJ1-1
v_gene: TRBV28

CDR3nt: TGCGCCAGCGGAAGGGGGCAGGGGGACTACACCTTC
CDR3aa: CASGRGQGDYTF
d_gene: TRBD1
abundance: .
j_gene: TRBJ1-2
v_gene: TRBV5-1

CDR3nt: TGTGCCAGCAGTTCTCCGACAGGGTCCTACAATGAGCAGTTCTTC
CDR3aa: CASSSPTGSYNEQFF
d_gene: TRBD1
abundance: .
j_gene: TRBJ2-1
v_gene: TRBV5-6

CDR3nt: TGTGCCATCAGCGCGACAGGGCCGAATCAGCCCCAGCATTTT
CDR3aa: CAISATGPNQPQHF
d_gene: TRBD1
abundance: .
j_gene: TRBJ1-5
v_gene: TRBV10-3

CDR3nt: TGTGCCAGCTCGCTACTAGCGAGCGAAGATACGCAGTATTTT
CDR3aa: CASSLLASEDTQYF
d_gene: TRBD2
abundance: .
j_gene: TRBJ2-3
v_gene: TRBV18

CDR3nt: TGTGCCAGCAGTGAACAAGTTCTTAGCAATCAGCCCCAGCATTTT
CDR3aa: CASSEQVLSNQPQHF
d_gene: .
abundance: .
j_gene: TRBJ1-5
v_gene: TRBV6-1

CDR3nt: TGTGCCAGCAGCTTCCAGGGAAACATTCAGTACTTC
CDR3aa: CASSFQGNIQYF
d_gene: .
abundance: few
j_gene: TRBJ2-4
v_gene: TRBV7-8

CDR3nt: TGTGCCTCCTCCTGGGGCCCCTATGGCTACACCTTC
CDR3aa: CASSWGPYGYTF
d_gene: .
abundance: .
j_gene: TRBJ1-2
v_gene: TRBV30

CDR3nt: TGTGCCAGCAGCTTATCCAGGGAGGGATACGAGCAGTACTTC
CDR3aa: CASSLSREGYEQYF
d_gene: TRBD2
abundance: few
j_gene: TRBJ2-7
v_gene: TRBV7-9

CDR3nt: TGTGCCAGCAGCGTAGACGGGAGGTCTAGCACAGATACGCAGTATTTT
CDR3aa: CASSVDGRSSTDTQYF
d_gene: TRBD2
abundance: .
j_gene: TRBJ2-3
v_gene: TRBV9

CDR3nt: TGTGCCAGCAGCAAAGCAATAAAGCCCTACGAGCAGTACTTC
CDR3aa: CASSKAIKPYEQYF
d_gene: .
abundance: .
j_gene: TRBJ2-7
v_gene: TRBV21-1

CDR3nt: TGTGCCAGCAGCTTGTCCGGGCCCGCCGGGCATTTT
CDR3aa: CASSLSGPAGHF
d_gene: .
abundance: .
j_gene: TRBJ1-5
v_gene: TRBV5-8

CDR3nt: TGCGCCAGCCGTCCCCGGACAAAGAATCAGCCCCAGCATTTT
CDR3aa: CASRPRTKNQPQHF
d_gene: .
abundance: .
j_gene: TRBJ1-5
v_gene: TRBV5-1

CDR3nt: TGTGCCAGCATGACCCTGGGGTCTGGGGCCAACGTCCTGACTTTC
CDR3aa: CASMTLGSGANVLTF
d_gene: .
abundance: .
j_gene: TRBJ2-6
v_gene: TRBV28

CDR3nt: TGTGCCAGCAGCTTAAATCCTAGCGGGAACACAGATACGCAGTATTTT
CDR3aa: CASSLNPSGNTDTQYF
d_gene: TRBD2
abundance: .
j_gene: TRBJ2-3
v_gene: TRBV7-3

CDR3nt: TGTGCCAGCAGTTTACCAGGGTCTGGGGCCAACGTCCTGACTTTC
CDR3aa: CASSLPGSGANVLTF
d_gene: .
abundance: few
j_gene: TRBJ2-6
v_gene: TRBV28

CDR3nt: TGTGCCAGCAGGAGAAGGGGCCCGGCGGATACGCAGTATTTT
CDR3aa: CASRRRGPADTQYF
d_gene: .
abundance: .
j_gene: TRBJ2-3
v_gene: TRBV6-6

CDR3nt: TGCGCCAGCAGCTTGGATTCAGTAAGAACCGGGGAGCTGTTTTTT
CDR3aa: CASSLDSVRTGELFF
d_gene: .
abundance: few
j_gene: TRBJ2-2
v_gene: TRBV5-1

CDR3nt: TGTGCCAGTAAGAAGAACAGGGTACAGGGGAATGAAAAACTGTTTTTT
CDR3aa: CASKKNRVQGNEKLFF
d_gene: TRBD1
abundance: .
j_gene: TRBJ1-4
v_gene: TRBV19

CDR3nt: TGTGCCAGCAGTTTTTTAGCGGGAGGAGCGAACACCGGGGAGCTGTTTTTT
CDR3aa: CASSFLAGGANTGELFF
d_gene: TRBD2
abundance: .
j_gene: TRBJ2-2
v_gene: TRBV27

CDR3nt: TGTGCCAGCAGCTTATATGGGGGTAGCACAGATACGCAGTATTTT
CDR3aa: CASSLYGGSTDTQYF
d_gene: .
abundance: .
j_gene: TRBJ2-3
v_gene: TRBV13

CDR3nt: TGTGCCAGTCGTGAAGGGCGCAATAGCAATCAGCCCCAGCATTTT
CDR3aa: CASREGRNSNQPQHF
d_gene: .
abundance: .
j_gene: TRBJ1-5
v_gene: TRBV28

CDR3nt: TGTGCCAGCAGTTACGGGCGGTCTAATGAAAAACTGTTTTTT
CDR3aa: CASSYGRSNEKLFF
d_gene: .
abundance: once
j_gene: TRBJ1-4
v_gene: TRBV6-5

CDR3nt: TGTGCCAGCATTCTTACGTGGGGCCCGAGGGAGACCCAGTACTTC
CDR3aa: CASILTWGPRETQYF
d_gene: .
abundance: .
j_gene: TRBJ2-5
v_gene: TRBV7-6

CDR3nt: TGTGCCAGCAGCTTATCCTTAATTAGGGGCTACACCTTC
CDR3aa: CASSLSLIRGYTF
d_gene: .
abundance: .
j_gene: TRBJ1-2
v_gene: TRBV7-2

CDR3nt: TGTGCCAGCAGCTTAGTAGGGAACAATCAGCCCCAGCATTTT
CDR3aa: CASSLVGNNQPQHF
d_gene: .
abundance: .
j_gene: TRBJ1-5
v_gene: TRBV7-9

CDR3nt: TGTGCCAGCAGCCCTTACACGGAGGGCGGCCAGCAGTACTTC
CDR3aa: CASSPYTEGGQQYF
d_gene: .
abundance: .
j_gene: TRBJ2-7
v_gene: TRBV27

CDR3nt: TGCGCCAGCAGTGGCTACGTGGGGGATACGCAGTATTTT
CDR3aa: CASSGYVGDTQYF
d_gene: .
abundance: .
j_gene: TRBJ2-3
v_gene: TRBV10-2

CDR3nt: TGTGCCAGCAGCCAGGACAGGGGTTCTCGCGAGCAGTACTTC
CDR3aa: CASSQDRGSREQYF
d_gene: TRBD1
abundance: once
j_gene: TRBJ2-7
v_gene: TRBV7-9

CDR3nt: TGCGCCAGCAGATACTTCGACAGGATTGGCAATGAGCAGTTCTTC
CDR3aa: CASRYFDRIGNEQFF
d_gene: .
abundance: .
j_gene: TRBJ2-1
v_gene: TRBV5-1

CDR3nt: TGCGCCAGCAGCTCGGACAGGGGGTATGGCTACACCTTC
CDR3aa: CASSSDRGYGYTF
d_gene: TRBD1
abundance: .
j_gene: TRBJ1-2
v_gene: TRBV5-1

CDR3nt: TGTGCCAGCAGCGGGACAGGGTTGTACTATGGCTACACCTTC
CDR3aa: CASSGTGLYYGYTF
d_gene: TRBD1
abundance: .
j_gene: TRBJ1-2
v_gene: TRBV7-2